This T cell receptor (beta chain) was sequenced in a study of identical twins. Study conclusions and caveats: Out-of-frame alpha sequences shared between twins exhibited an excess of low generation probability. Sequences that were beta out-of-frame showed weaker excess twin sharing.

The CDR3 runs to 12 residues. V was shortened by 4 bases and J by 9 bases, with 11 bases between the two germline ends. CDR1 SGHRS and CDR2 YFSETQ come from the germline V gene. TCRdb reprocessed the 5' RACE reads with MiXCR, giving one entry per CDR3 protein. There are just under 650,000 distinct CDR3 sequences in the sample; just over 7% occur only once, and 1.6% lies in the top ten. For this clonotype: Its antigen is currently unknown.

These data also featured in a second study, about yellow fever vaccine responses in identical twins.

The sample was PBMCs. This sequence originates from a woman aged 18-35 years in good health. V and J are TRBV5-1 and TRBJ2-1; unclear D gene. DNA of the CDR3: TGCGCCAGCAGCGCTAGTGGTCGTGAGCAGTTCTTC. Amino acids: CASSASGREQFF.